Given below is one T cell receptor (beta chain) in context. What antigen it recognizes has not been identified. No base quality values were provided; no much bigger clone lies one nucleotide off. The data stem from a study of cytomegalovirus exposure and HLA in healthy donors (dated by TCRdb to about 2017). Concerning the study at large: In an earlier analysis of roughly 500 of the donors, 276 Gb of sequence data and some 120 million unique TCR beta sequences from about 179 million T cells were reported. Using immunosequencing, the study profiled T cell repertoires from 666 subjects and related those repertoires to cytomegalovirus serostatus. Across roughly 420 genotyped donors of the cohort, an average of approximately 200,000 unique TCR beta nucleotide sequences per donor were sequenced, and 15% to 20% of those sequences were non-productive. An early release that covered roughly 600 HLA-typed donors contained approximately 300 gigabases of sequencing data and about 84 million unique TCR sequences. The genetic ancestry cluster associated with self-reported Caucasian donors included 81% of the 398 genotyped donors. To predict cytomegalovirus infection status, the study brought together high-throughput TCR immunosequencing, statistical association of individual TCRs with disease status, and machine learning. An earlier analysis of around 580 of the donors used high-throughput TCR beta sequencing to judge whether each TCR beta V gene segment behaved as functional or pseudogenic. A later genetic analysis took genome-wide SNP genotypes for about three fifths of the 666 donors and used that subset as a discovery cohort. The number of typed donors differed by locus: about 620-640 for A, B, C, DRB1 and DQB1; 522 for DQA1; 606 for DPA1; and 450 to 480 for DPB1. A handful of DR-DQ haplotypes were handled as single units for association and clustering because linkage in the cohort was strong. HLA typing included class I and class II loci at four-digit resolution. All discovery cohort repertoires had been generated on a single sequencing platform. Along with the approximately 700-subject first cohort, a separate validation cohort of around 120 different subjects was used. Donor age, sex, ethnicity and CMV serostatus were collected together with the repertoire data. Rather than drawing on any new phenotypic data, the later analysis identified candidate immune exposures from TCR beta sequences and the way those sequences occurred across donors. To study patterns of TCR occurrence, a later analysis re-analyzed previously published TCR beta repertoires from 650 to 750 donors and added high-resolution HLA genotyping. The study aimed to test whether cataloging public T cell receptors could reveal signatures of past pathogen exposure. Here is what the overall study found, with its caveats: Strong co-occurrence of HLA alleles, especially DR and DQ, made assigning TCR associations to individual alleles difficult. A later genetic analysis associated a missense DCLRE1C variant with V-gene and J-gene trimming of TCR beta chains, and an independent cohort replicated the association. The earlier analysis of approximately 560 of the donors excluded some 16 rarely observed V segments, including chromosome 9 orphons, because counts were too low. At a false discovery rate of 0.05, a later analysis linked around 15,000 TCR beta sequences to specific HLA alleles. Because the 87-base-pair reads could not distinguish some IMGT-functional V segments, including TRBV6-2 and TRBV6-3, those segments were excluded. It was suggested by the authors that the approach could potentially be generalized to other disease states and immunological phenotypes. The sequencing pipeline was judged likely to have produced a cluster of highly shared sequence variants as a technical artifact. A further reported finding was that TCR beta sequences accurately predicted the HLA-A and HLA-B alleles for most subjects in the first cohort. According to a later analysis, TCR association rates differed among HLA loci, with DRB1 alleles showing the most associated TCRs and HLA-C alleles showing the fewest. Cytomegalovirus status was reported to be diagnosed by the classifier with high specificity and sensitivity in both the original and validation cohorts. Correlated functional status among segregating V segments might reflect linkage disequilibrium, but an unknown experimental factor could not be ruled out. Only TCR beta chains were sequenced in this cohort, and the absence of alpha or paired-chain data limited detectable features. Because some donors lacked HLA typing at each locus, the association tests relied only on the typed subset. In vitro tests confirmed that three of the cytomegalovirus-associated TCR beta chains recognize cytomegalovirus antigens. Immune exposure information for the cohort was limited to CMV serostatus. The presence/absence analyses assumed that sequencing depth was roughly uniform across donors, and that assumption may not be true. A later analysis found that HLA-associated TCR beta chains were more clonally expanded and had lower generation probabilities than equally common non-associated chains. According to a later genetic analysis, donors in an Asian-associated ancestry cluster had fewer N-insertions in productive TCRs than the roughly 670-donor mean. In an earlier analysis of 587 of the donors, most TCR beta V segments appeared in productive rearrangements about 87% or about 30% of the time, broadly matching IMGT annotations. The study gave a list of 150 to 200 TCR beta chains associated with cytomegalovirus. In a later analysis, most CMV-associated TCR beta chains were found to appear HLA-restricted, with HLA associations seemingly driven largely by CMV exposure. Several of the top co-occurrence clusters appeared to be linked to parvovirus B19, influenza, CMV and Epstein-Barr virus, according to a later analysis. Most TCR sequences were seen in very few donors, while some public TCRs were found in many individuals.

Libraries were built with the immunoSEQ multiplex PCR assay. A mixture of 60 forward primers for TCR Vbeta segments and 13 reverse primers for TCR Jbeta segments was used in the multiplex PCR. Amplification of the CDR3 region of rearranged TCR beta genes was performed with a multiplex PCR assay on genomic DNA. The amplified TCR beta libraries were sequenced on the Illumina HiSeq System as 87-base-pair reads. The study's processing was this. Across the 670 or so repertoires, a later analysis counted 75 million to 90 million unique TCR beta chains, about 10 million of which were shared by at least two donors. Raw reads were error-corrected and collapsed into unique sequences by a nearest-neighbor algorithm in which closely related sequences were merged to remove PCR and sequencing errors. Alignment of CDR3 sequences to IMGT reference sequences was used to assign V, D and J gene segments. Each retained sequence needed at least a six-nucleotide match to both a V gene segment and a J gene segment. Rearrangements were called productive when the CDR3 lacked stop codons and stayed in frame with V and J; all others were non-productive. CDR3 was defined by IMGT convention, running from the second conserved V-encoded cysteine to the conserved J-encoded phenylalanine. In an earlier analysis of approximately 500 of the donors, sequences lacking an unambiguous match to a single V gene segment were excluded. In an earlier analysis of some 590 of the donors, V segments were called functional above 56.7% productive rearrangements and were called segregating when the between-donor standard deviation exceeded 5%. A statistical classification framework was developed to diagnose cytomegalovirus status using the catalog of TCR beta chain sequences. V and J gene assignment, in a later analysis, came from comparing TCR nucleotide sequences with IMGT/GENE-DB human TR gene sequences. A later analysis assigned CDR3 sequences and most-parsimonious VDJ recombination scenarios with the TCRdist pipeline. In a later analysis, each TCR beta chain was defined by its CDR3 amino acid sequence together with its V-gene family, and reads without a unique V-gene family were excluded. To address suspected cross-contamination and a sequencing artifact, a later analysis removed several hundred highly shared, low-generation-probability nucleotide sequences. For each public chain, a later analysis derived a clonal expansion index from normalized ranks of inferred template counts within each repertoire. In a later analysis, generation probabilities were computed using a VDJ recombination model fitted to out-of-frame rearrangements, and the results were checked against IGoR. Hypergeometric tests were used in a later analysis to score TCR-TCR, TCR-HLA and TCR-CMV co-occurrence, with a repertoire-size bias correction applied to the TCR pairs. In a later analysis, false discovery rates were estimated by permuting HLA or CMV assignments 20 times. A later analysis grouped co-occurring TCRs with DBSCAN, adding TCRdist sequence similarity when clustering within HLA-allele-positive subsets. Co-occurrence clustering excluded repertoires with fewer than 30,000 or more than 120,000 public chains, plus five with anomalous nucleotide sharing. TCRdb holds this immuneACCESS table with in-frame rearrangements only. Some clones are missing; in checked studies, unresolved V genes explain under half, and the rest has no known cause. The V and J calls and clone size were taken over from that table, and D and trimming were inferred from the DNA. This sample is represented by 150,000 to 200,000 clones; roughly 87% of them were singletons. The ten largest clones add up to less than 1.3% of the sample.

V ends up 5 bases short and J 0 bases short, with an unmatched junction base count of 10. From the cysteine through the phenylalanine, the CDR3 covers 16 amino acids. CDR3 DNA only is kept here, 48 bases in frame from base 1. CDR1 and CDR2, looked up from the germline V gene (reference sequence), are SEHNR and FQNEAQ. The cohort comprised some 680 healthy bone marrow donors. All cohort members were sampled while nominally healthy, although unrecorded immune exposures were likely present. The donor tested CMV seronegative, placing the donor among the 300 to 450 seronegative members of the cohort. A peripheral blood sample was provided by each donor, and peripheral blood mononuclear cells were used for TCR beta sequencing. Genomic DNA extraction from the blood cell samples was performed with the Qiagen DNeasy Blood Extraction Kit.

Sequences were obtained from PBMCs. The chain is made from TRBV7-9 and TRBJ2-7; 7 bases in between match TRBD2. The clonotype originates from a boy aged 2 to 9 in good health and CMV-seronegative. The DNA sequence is TGTGCCAGCAGCCCGGATGGCGGGAGCAGCTCCTACGAGCAGTACTTC. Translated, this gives CASSPDGGSSSYEQYF.